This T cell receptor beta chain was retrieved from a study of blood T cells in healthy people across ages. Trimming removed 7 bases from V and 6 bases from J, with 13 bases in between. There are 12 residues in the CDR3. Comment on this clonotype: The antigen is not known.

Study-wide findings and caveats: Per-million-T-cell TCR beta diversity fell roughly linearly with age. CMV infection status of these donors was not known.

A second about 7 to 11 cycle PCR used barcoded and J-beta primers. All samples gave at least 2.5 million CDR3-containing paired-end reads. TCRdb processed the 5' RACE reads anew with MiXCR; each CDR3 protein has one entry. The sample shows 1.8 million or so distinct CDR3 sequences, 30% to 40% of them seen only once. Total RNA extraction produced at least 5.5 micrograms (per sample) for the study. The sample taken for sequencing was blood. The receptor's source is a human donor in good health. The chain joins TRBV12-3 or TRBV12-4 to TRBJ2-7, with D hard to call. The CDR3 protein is CASTFGFGEQYF. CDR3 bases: TGTGCCAGCACCTTTGGGTTCGGCGAGCAGTACTTC.